What follows is one T cell receptor beta chain and its context. Losses at the gene ends were 4 bases for V and 15 bases for J; bases not matched to a gene: 18. The CDR3 is 14 amino acids. CDR1 is SQVTM and CDR2 is ANQGSEA in the germline V gene. Original processing notes: Estimation of nucleated cell counts was performed using reference gene primer amplification. Assay used: immunoSEQ multiplex PCR; TCRdb lists only in-frame clones, some missing. V, J and clone size were drawn from that table, and D and trimming were deduced from the DNA. Here the sample spans more than 300,000 clones, more than 70% being singletons. This record comes from a study of blood T cell repertoires in COVID-19. Study details: The United States, Italy and Spain were the sources of the acute and convalescent COVID-19 samples. T cells, B-cell-depleted T cells, or PBMCs supplied cDNA or gDNA.

Specimen: peripheral blood. The clonotype was recovered from a woman aged 45-65 years with acute or convalescent COVID-19. The chain has TRBV29-1 and TRBJ2-1, with TRBD2 matching over 7 bases. The CDR3 nucleotides are TGCAGCGTTGGTTCGTCCTCTAGCGGTGATGCGGTGTTCTTC. Translation gives CSVGSSSSGDAVFF.